Below, 28 T cell receptor beta chains from the same sample are listed, as sequenced in a study of blood T cell repertoires in COVID-19. The table came from immunoSEQ multiplex PCR; TCRdb's copy has only in-frame clones and leaves some out. The sample lists 150,000 to 200,000 clones, about four fifths occurring once. Sequences were obtained from peripheral blood. All receptors come from a woman between 40 and 50 years old with COVID-19, enrolled during active disease.

This clone was observed a single time. CDR3 protein: CASSQEGRAYNSPLHF. The CDR3 coding sequence is TGTGCCAGCAGCCAGGAAGGGAGGGCCTATAATTCACCCCTCCACTTT. V gene TRBV5-6 combines with J gene TRBJ1-6; D is unclear. The CDR3 sequence is 16 residues long. Germline V gene lookup returns CDR1 SGHDT and CDR2 YYEEEE. The V end was cut by 4 bases, the J end by 2 bases, with 13 bases between.

The V gene is TRBV9, the J gene TRBJ2-3, with 8 bases matching TRBD1. The V segment lost 0 bases and the J segment 0 bases; nucleotides outside the gene matches: 3. The germline V gene has CDR1 SGDLS and CDR2 YYNGEE. The length of the CDR3 is 16 residues. The chain's CDR3 is CASSVVGQGSTDTQYF. CDR3 in DNA: TGTGCCAGCAGCGTAGTAGGACAGGGAAGCACAGATACGCAGTATTTT.

The V gene is TRBV15, the J gene TRBJ2-2; 13 positions match TRBD2. CDR1 and CDR2 from the germline V gene are LNHNV and YYDKDF (reference sequence). This CDR3 spans 16 amino acids. The V segment lost 4 bases and the J segment 9 bases; nucleotides outside the gene matches: 8. This chain's CDR3 is CATSTTSGRVRRELFF. The CDR3 nucleotides read TGTGCCACCAGCACAACTAGCGGGAGGGTTCGGCGGGAGCTGTTTTTT.

The rearrangement uses TRBV2 and TRBJ2-3; D ambiguous. Trimming stripped 4 bases from V and 3 bases from J, with 11 bases between. Per the germline V gene, CDR1 is SNHLY and CDR2 is FYNNEI. This CDR3 contains 14 residues. CDR3: CASSAWLLTDTQYF. Written as DNA, the CDR3 is TGTGCCAGCAGTGCATGGCTGCTTACAGATACGCAGTATTTT.

The chain recombines TRBV3-1 (or the pseudogene TRBV3-2) with TRBJ2-7, with 7 bases fitting TRBD2. Per germline, CDR1 LGHDT and CDR2 YNNKEL (reference sequence). The CDR3 contains 14 residues. The J segment lost 3 bases and the V segment lost 3 bases, leaving 5 bases of the junction unmatched. The CDR3 reads CASSQNRDYYEQYF. The CDR3 nucleotides are TGTGCCAGCAGCCAGAACCGGGACTACTACGAGCAGTACTTC.

The rearrangement joins TRBV6-1 to TRBJ2-5, with 7 bases matching TRBD1. Germline V CDR1 and CDR2: MNHNS, SASEGT. This CDR3 has 13 residues. The J segment lost 3 bases and the V segment lost 3 bases, leaving 1 base of the junction unmatched. CDR3 residues: CASSDGTEETQYF. The CDR3 DNA follows: TGTGCCAGCAGTGACGGGACAGAAGAGACCCAGTACTTC.

This clone was counted a few times. The chain joins TRBV6-9 to TRBJ2-2; D is possibly TRBD2 (6 bases). Germline V gene data show CDR1 as MNHGY and CDR2 as SVAAGI. Between the trimmed V and J ends, which lost 0 bases and 4 bases, there was a span of 12 bases. CDR3 length: 16 amino acids. CDR3 coding DNA: TGTGCCAGCAGTTATTCGGTTGAGACTAGCACCGGGGAGCTGTTTTTT. Translation: CASSYSVETSTGELFF.

The rearrangement joins TRBV5-5 to TRBJ1-6; no clear D gene. Germline CDR1 is SGHKS and CDR2 is YYEKEE (reference sequence). This CDR3 spans 15 amino acids. Trimming took 2 bases from V and 5 from J, leaving 11 bases between them. This chain's CDR3 is CASSLLGGNNSPLHF. CDR3 sequence (DNA): TGTGCCAGCAGCTTATTAGGAGGAAATAATTCACCCCTCCACTTT.

V usage is TRBV24-1 and J usage is TRBJ2-1; a possible D gene is TRBD1 (6 bases). In germline, CDR1 is KGHDR, CDR2 SFDVKD. V was trimmed by 5 bases and J by 10 bases, leaving 11 bases between them. The CDR3 consists of 12 residues. Here the CDR3 reads CATSVQGGEQFF. The DNA of the CDR3 is TGTGCCACCAGTGTACAGGGCGGAGAGCAGTTCTTC.

The chain links TRBV9 to TRBJ2-3; D gene unclear. Looked up from germline, CDR1 is SGDLS and CDR2 is YYNGEE. Trimming pared 5 bases from V and 6 bases from J, leaving 16 bases between. This CDR3 is built from 14 residues. The CDR3 sequence: CASSGPHWSDTQYF. CDR3 sequence (DNA): TGTGCCAGCAGTGGTCCACATTGGTCTGATACGCAGTATTTT.

The chain couples TRBV9 to TRBJ2-5; possible D gene TRBD1, 7 bases. Between the trimmed V and J ends, which lost 4 bases and 2 bases, there was a span of 15 bases. This CDR3 comprises 15 residues. From germline, CDR1 is SGDLS and CDR2 YYNGEE. CDR3 DNA sequence: TGTGCCAGCAGCCCAGGCGGGACAGTTCAAGAGACCCAGTACTTC. Translated: CASSPGGTVQETQYF.

The chain combines TRBV15 with TRBJ2-7; 7 positions agree with TRBD2. CDR1 LNHNV and CDR2 YYDKDF come from the germline V gene (reference sequence). The CDR3 runs to 17 residues. After removal of 6 bases from V and 5 bases from J, the junction contained 19 bases not matched to a gene. The CDR3 loop is CATSTPESRREPHEQYF. The CDR3 DNA reads TGTGCCACCAGTACCCCTGAATCGCGGCGGGAGCCCCACGAGCAGTACTTC.

The chain is built from TRBV2 and TRBJ1-1; 7 nucleotides align to TRBD1. The CDR3 has 16 amino acids. The J segment lost 5 bases and the V segment lost 0 bases, leaving 9 bases of the junction unmatched. The V gene's germline CDR1 is SNHLY and CDR2 FYNNEI. The CDR3 DNA reads as TGTGCCAGCAGTGAAGCCAGACAGGGACTTCTTACTGAAGCTTTCTTT. It yields the protein CASSEARQGLLTEAFF.

The chain links TRBV7-2 to TRBJ2-3; TRBD1 matches 7 bases. The V and J ends lost 2 bases and 1 base, in that order; junction bases with no gene match: 3. The CDR3 sequence is 15 residues long. Germline lookup yields CDR1 SGHTA and CDR2 FQGNSA. CDR3 nucleotides: TGTGCCAGCAGCTTATCCGGGACAGGCACAGATACGCAGTATTTT. Translating it yields CASSLSGTGTDTQYF.

The rearrangement links TRBV6-6 to TRBJ1-1; a weak D match, TRBD1 (6 bases). The CDR3 extends over 14 amino acids. Deletions cut 7 bases from V and 0 bases from J, with 12 bases between. Germline V gives CDR1 MNHNY, CDR2 SVGAGI (reference sequence). The CDR3 protein is CASNPGHLNTEAFF. CDR3 in DNA: TGTGCCAGCAACCCGGGACATTTGAACACTGAAGCTTTCTTT.

The chain combines TRBV5-1 with TRBJ2-1, with a tentative D call TRBD2 (6 bases). The CDR3 has 14 amino acids. V was shortened by 0 bases and J by 5 bases, with 9 bases between the two germline ends. Germline CDR1 is SGHRS and CDR2 is YFSETQ. The CDR3 sequence: CASSLAERDNEQFF. The CDR3 DNA is TGCGCCAGCAGCTTGGCCGAGCGGGACAATGAGCAGTTCTTC.

The CDR3 is CASWGLAGGPNEQFF. The CDR3 DNA is TGTGCCAGCTGGGGACTAGCGGGAGGGCCGAATGAGCAGTTCTTC. The chain links TRBV27 to TRBJ2-1; 16 bases fit TRBD2. Germline V gene data show CDR1 as MNHEY and CDR2 as SMNVEV (reference sequence). With 8 bases clipped from V and 7 bases from J, the junction kept 5 bases outside the gene matches. CDR3 size: 15 residues.

This clone has more than one count but fewer than ten. The V and J genes are TRBV7-9 and TRBJ1-1; 9 bases align to TRBD1. This CDR3 has 17 residues. J was trimmed by 3 bases and V by 5 bases; bases with no gene match: 13. The germline V gene has CDR1 SEHNR and CDR2 FQNEAQ (reference sequence). CDR3 nucleotides: TGTGCCAGCAGCCTTGGGGACGGGACAGGGTATGACACTGAAGCTTTCTTT. As protein: CASSLGDGTGYDTEAFF. Full variable domain (remainder filled in from reference TRBV7-9 and TRBJ1-1): DTGVSQNPRHKITKRGQNVTFRCDPISEHNRLYWYRQTLGQGPEFLTYFQNEAQLEKSRLLSDRFSAERPKGSFSTLEIQRTEQGDSAMYLCASSLGDGTGYDTEAFFGQGTRLTVV.

The chain is built from TRBV30 and TRBJ2-2; 8 bases are a match to TRBD1. The CDR3 extends over 15 amino acids. From germline, CDR1 is GTSNPN and CDR2 SVGIG (reference sequence). V lost 5 bases and J lost 1; bases outside the gene matches: 6. Written as DNA, the CDR3 is TGTGCCTGGGACAGGGGCCTTCTGAACACCGGGGAGCTGTTTTTT. As protein: CAWDRGLLNTGELFF. Supplemented by reference TRBV30 and TRBJ2-2, the full variable domain reads SQTIHQWPATLVQPVGSPLSLECTVEGTSNPNLYWYRQAAGRGLQLLFYSVGIGQISSEVPQNLSASRPQDRQFILSSKKLLLSDSGFYLCAWDRGLLNTGELFFGEGSRLTVL.

This chain uses TRBV13 with TRBJ1-6, with 10 positions matching TRBD1. V was clipped by 5 bases and J by 0 bases; unmatched bases: 7. The CDR3 length is 18 residues. The germline V gene has CDR1 PRHDT and CDR2 FYEKMQ (reference sequence). CDR3 sequence: CASSTGQGESSYNSPLHF. The CDR3 nucleotides read TGTGCCAGCAGCACCGGACAGGGGGAGAGCTCCTATAATTCACCCCTCCACTTT.

The chain employs TRBV6-7 and TRBJ1-3; maybe TRBD1 (6 bases). TRBV6-7 carries the ORF label, with uncertain function. This CDR3 is built from 17 residues. Trimming shortened V by 6 bases and J by 0 bases, and 18 bases separated the two germline ends. This CDR3 is CASRDFRDNFSGNTIYF. The CDR3, as DNA: TGTGCCAGCAGGGACTTTAGGGACAACTTCTCTGGAAACACCATATATTTT.

V usage is TRBV5-6 and J usage is TRBJ2-7, with 10 positions matching TRBD2. This CDR3 has 16 amino acids. The J segment lost 3 bases and the V segment lost 0 bases, leaving 6 bases of the junction unmatched. CDR1 and CDR2 from the germline V gene are SGHDT and YYEEEE. CDR3 coding DNA: TGTGCCAGCAGCTTGGTTAGCGGGAGGACCTACTACGAGCAGTACTTC. This translates into CASSLVSGRTYYEQYF.

The gene calls are TRBV7-6 and TRBJ2-2, with a possible D match to TRBD2 (6 bases). The V and J ends lost 5 bases and 2 bases respectively, with 18 bases between them. The CDR3 has 17 amino acids. Germline V CDR1 and CDR2: SGHVS, FNYEAQ. CDR3 sequence reads: CASSPRAGLKNTGELFF. The CDR3 region has the DNA TGTGCCAGCAGCCCTAGGGCGGGGCTGAAAAACACCGGGGAGCTGTTTTTT.

This chain uses TRBV5-4 with TRBJ1-2, with 12 bases identical to TRBD1. The germline CDR1 and CDR2 sequences are SGHNT and YYREEE (reference sequence). J gave up 8 bases and V 3 bases, and 8 bases lay outside the gene matches. The CDR3 is made up of 15 amino acids. CDR3 region: CASSYPGQGAEGYTF. CDR3 DNA sequence: TGTGCCAGCAGCTACCCGGGACAGGGGGCTGAAGGCTACACCTTC.

The CDR3 is CASSYQETQYF. CDR3 nucleotides: TGTGCCTCGTCGTACCAAGAGACCCAGTACTTC. V is TRBV19 and J is TRBJ2-5, with D hard to call. The V end lost 11 bases, the J end lost 0 bases, and 7 bases lay between the germline ends. Germline V gene lookup returns CDR1 LNHDA and CDR2 SQIVND (reference sequence). CDR3 length: 11 amino acids.

The V call is TRBV18, the J call TRBJ1-3; 7 bases match TRBD1. CDR1 and CDR2 from the germline V gene are KGHSH and LQKENI. The CDR3 extends over 17 amino acids. V was clipped by 2 bases and J by 3 bases; unmatched bases: 10. The CDR3 loop is CASSPATGVNGGNTIYF. As DNA, the CDR3 is TGTGCCAGCTCACCAGCTACAGGGGTTAATGGTGGAAACACCATATATTTT.

The V gene is TRBV5-6, the J gene TRBJ2-2, with 9 bases aligning to TRBD1. V shed 7 bases, J shed 1 base, and the junction held 2 bases outside the gene matches. Germline-derived CDR1 and CDR2 are SGHDT and YYEEEE. This CDR3 has 14 amino acids. CDR3 sequence: CASGTGKNTGELFF. The CDR3 DNA sequence: TGTGCCAGCGGGACAGGGAAGAACACCGGGGAGCTGTTTTTT.

The rearrangement uses TRBV25-1 and TRBJ2-2; D unclear. In germline, CDR1 is MGHDK, CDR2 SYGVNS. V gave up 1 base and J gave up 0 bases, with 12 bases separating them. This CDR3 contains 17 residues. CDR3 sequence: CASSESPPLTNTGELFF. The DNA of the CDR3 is TGTGCCAGCAGTGAATCCCCCCCCCTTACGAACACCGGGGAGCTGTTTTTT.